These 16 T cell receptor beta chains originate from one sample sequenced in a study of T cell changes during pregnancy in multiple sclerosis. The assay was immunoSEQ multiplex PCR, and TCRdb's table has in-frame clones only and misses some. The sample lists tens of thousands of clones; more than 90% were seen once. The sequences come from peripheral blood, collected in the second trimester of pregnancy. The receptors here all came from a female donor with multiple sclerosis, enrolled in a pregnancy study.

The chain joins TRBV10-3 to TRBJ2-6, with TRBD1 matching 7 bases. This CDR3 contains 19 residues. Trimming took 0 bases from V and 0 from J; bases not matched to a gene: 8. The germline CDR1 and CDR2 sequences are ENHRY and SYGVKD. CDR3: CAISESRDRVPSGANVLTF. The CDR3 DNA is TGTGCCATCAGTGAGTCGAGAGACAGGGTACCCTCTGGGGCCAACGTCCTGACTTTC.

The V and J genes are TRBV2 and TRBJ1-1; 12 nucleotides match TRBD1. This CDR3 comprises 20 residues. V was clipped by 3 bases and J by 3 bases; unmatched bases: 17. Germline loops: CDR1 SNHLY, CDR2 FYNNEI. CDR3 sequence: CASSDVKGWDRGRGDTEAFF. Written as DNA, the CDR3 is TGTGCCAGCAGTGATGTAAAAGGTTGGGACAGGGGGCGCGGAGACACTGAAGCTTTCTTT.

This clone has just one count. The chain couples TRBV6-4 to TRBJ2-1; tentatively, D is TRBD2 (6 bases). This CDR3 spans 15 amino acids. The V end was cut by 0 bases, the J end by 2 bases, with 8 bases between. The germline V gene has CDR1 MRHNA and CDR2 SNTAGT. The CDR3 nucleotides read TGTGCCAGCAGTGACTCTGGGGGGACCTACAATGAGCAGTTCTTC. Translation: CASSDSGGTYNEQFF.

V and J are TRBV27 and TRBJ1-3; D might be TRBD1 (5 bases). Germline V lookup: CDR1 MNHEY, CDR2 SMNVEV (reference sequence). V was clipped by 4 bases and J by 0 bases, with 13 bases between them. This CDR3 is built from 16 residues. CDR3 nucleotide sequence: TGTGCCAGCAGTTACCCCCCGACAGCCTCTGGAAACACCATATATTTT. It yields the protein CASSYPPTASGNTIYF.

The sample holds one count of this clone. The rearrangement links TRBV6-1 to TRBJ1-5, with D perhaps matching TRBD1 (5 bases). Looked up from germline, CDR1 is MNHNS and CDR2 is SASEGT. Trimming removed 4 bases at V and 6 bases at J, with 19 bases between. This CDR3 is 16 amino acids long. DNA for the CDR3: TGTGCCAGCAGTGCAAAAAGCGGGGGAAGAGGTCAGCCCCAGCATTTT. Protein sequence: CASSAKSGGRGQPQHF.

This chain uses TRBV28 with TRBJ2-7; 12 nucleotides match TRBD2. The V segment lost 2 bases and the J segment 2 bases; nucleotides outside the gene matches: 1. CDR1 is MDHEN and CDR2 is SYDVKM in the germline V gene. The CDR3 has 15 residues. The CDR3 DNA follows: TGTGCCAGCAGTTTAAGACTAGCGGGGGCCTACGAGCAGTACTTC. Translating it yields CASSLRLAGAYEQYF.

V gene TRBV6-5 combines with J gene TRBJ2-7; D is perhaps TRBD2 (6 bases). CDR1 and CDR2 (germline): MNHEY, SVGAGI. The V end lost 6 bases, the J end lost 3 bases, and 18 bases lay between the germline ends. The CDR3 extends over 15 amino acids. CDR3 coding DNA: TGTGCCAGCAGGGTTGGTGGGGGGAGGAGCTACGAGCAGTACTTC. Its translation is CASRVGGGRSYEQYF.

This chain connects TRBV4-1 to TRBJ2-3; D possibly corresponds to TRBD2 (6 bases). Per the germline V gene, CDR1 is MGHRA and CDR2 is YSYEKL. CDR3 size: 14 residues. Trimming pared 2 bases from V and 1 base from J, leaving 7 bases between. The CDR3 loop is CASSQPGGTDTQYF. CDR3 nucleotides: TGCGCCAGCAGCCAACCGGGAGGCACAGATACGCAGTATTTT.

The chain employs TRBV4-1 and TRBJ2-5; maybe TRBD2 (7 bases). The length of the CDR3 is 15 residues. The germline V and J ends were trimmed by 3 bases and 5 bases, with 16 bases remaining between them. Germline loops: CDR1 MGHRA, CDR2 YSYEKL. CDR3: CASSHDGGPSETQYF. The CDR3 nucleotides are TGCGCCAGCAGCCATGACGGGGGGCCGAGTGAGACCCAGTACTTC.

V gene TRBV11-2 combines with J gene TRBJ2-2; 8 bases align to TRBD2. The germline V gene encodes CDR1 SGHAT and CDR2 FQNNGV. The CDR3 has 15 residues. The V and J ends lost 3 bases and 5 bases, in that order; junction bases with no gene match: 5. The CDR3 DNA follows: TGTGCCAGCAGCTTTGGCGGGAGGCGAACCGGGGAGCTGTTTTTT. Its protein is CASSFGGRRTGELFF.

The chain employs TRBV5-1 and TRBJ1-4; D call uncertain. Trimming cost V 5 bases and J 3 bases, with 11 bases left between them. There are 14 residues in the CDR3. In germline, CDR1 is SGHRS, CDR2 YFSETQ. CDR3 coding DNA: TGCGCCAGCAGTCCGGGGTCGGCTAATGAAAAACTGTTTTTT. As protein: CASSPGSANEKLFF.

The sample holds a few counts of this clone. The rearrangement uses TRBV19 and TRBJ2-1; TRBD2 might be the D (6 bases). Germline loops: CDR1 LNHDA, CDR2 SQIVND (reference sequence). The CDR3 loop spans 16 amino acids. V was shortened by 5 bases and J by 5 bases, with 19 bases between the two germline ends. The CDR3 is CASSGRDGRLNNEQFF. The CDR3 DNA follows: TGTGCCAGTAGTGGGCGGGACGGACGATTAAACAATGAGCAGTTCTTC.

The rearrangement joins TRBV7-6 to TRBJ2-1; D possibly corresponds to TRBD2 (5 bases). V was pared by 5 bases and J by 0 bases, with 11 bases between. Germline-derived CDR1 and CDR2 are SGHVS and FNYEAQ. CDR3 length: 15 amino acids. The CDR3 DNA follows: TGTGCCAGCAGCACGACTACCCACTCCTACAATGAGCAGTTCTTC. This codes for CASSTTTHSYNEQFF.

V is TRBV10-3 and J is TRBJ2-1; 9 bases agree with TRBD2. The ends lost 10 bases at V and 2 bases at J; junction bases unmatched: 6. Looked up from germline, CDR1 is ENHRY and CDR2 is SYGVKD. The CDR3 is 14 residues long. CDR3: CASDSGGAYNEQFF. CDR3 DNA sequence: TGTGCCAGCGATAGCGGGGGAGCCTACAATGAGCAGTTCTTC.

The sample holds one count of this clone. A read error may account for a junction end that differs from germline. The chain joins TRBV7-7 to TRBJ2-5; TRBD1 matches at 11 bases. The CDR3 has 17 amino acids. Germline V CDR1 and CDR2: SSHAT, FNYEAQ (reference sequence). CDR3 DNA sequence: TGTGCTAGCAGCCCCAACACCGGGACAGGGGGTCGGGAGACCCAGTACTTC. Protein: CASSPNTGTGGRETQYF. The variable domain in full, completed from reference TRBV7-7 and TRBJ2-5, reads GAGVSQSPRYKVTKRGQDVTLRCDPISSHATLYWYQQALGQGPEFLTYFNYEAQPDKSGLPSDRFSAERPEGSISTLTIQRTEQRDSAMYRCASSPNTGTGGRETQYFGPGTRLLVL.

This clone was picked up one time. In DNA, the CDR3 is TGTGCCAGCAGCAAAGGGTTACTACAGGGTCTGCAGAACACCGGGGAGCTGTTTTTT. This sequence encodes CASSKGLLQGLQNTGELFF. The chain has TRBV5-6 and TRBJ2-2, with D maybe TRBD1 (6 bases). V was cut by 4 bases and J by 1 base, with 23 bases left in between. In germline, CDR1 is SGHDT, CDR2 YYEEEE. The CDR3 consists of 19 residues.